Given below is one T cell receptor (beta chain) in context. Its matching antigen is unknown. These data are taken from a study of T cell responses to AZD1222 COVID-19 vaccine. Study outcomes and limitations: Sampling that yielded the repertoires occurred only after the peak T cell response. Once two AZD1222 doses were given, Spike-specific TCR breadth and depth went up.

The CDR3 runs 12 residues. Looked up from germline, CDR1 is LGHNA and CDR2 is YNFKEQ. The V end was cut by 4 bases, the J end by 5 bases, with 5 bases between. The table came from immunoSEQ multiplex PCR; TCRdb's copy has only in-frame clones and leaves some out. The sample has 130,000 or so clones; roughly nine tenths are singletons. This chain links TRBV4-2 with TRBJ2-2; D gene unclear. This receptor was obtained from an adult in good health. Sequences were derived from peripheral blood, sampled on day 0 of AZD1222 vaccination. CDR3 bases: TGTGCCAGCAGCCTCCTTACCGGGGAGCTGTTTTTT. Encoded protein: CASSLLTGELFF.